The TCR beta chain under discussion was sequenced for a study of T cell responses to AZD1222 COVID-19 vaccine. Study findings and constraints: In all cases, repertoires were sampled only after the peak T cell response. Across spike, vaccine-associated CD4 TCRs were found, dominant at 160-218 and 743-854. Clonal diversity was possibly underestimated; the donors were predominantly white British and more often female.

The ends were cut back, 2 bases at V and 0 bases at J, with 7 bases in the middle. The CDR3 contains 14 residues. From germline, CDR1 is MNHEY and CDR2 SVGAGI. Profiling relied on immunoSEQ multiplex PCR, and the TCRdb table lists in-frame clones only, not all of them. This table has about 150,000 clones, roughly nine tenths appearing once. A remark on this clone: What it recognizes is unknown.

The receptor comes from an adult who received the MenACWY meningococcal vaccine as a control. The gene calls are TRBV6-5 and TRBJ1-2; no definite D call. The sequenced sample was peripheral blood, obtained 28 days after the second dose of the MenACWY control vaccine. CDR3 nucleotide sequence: TGTGCCAGCAGTTACAGCTTAGCTAACTATGGCTACACCTTC. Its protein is CASSYSLANYGYTF.